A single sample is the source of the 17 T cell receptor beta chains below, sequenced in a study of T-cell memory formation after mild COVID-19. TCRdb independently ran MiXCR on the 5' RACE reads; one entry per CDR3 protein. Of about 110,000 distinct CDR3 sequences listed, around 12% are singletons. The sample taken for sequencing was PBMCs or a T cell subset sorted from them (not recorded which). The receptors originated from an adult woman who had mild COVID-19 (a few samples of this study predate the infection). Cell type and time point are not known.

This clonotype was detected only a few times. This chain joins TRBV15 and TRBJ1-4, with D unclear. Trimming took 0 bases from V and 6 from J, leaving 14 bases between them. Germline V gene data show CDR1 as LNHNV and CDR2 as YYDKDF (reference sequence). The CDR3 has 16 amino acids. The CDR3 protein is CATSRDRRGLDEKLFF. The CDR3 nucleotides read TGTGCCACCAGCAGAGATCGTCGGGGTTTAGATGAAAAACTGTTTTTT.

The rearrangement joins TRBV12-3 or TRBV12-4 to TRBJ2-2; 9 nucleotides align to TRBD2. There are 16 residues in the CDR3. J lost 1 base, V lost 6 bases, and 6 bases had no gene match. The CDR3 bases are TGTGCCAGCAGGTTCCCAGCGGGGGGGAACACCGGGGAGCTGTTTTTT. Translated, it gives CASRFPAGGNTGELFF.

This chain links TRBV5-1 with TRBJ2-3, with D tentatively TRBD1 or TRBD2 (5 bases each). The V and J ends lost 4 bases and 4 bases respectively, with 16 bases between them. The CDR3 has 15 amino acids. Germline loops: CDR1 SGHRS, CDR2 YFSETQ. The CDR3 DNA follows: TGCGCCAGCAGCCGGGGCCTCGCCTCCCCAGATACGCAGTATTTT. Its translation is CASSRGLASPDTQYF.

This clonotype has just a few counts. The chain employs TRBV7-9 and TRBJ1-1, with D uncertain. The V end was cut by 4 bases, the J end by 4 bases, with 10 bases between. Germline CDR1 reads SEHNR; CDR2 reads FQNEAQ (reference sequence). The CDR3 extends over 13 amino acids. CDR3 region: CASSSPEGTEAFF. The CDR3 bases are TGTGCCAGCAGCTCCCCTGAGGGCACTGAAGCTTTCTTT.

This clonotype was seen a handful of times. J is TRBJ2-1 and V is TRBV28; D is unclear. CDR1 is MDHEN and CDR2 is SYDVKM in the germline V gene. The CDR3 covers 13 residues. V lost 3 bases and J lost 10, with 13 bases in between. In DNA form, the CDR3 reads TGTGCCAGCAGTTTTTCTAGGAAGGGAGAGCAGTTCTTC. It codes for CASSFSRKGEQFF.

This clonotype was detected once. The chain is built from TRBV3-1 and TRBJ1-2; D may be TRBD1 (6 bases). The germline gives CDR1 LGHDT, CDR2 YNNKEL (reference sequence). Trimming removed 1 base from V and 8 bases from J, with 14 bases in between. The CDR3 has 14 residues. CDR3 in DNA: TGTGCCAGCAGCCAAGGACAGGCCTCTTGGGGCTACACCTTC. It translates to CASSQGQASWGYTF.

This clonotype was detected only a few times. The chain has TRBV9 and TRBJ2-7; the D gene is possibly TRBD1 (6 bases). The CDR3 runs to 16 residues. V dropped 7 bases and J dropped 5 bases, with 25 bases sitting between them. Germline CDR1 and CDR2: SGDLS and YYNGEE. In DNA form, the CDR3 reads TGTGCCAGCCGGGACATCTACAATCAACCCATCCACGAGCAGTACTTC. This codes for CASRDIYNQPIHEQYF.

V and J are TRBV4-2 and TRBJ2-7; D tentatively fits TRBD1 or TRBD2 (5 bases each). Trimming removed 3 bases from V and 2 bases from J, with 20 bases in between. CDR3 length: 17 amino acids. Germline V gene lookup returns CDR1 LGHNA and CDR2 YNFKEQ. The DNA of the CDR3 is TGTGCCAGCAGCCAGGAGGACACCGGCCGATTAACCTACGAGCAGTACTTC. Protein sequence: CASSQEDTGRLTYEQYF.

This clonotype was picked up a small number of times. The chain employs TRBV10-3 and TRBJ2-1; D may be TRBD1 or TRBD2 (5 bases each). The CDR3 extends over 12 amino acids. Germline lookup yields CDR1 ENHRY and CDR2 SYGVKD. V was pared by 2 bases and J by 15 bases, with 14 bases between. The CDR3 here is CAISEPPGPLFF. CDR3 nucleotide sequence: TGTGCCATCAGTGAGCCTCCGGGACCATTGTTCTTC.

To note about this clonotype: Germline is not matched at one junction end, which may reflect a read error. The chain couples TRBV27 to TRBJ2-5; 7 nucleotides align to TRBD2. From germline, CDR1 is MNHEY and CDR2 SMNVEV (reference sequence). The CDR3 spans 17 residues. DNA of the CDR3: TGTGACAGCAGTTTACGGCCTAGCGGAACACGCCAAGAGACCCAGTACTTC. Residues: CDSSLRPSGTRQETQYF.

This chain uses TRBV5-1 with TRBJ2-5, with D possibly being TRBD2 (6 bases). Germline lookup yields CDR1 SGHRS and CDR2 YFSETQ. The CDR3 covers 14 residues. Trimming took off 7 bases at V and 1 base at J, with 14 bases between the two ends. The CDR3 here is CASVLAEPQETQYF. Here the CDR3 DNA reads TGCGCCAGCGTATTAGCGGAACCCCAAGAGACCCAGTACTTC.

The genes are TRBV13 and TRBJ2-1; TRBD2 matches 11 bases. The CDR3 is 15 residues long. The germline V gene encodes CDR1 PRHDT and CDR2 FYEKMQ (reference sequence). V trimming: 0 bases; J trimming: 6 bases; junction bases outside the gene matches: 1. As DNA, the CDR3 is TGTGCCAGCAGCTTAGGCGGACTAGCGGGCAATGAGCAGTTCTTC. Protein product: CASSLGGLAGNEQFF.

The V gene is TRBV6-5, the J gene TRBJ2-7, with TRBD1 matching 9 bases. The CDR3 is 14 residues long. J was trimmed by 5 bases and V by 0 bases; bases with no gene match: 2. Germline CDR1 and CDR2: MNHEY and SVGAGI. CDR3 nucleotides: TGTGCCAGCAGTTACTCAGGGACAGGGAACGAGCAGTACTTC. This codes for CASSYSGTGNEQYF.

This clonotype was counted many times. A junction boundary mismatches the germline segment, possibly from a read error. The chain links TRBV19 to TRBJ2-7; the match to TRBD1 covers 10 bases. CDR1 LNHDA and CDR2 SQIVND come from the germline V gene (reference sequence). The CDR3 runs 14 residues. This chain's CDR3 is CASSPGTGAYEQYF. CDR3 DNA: TGCGCCAGCAGCCCCGGGACAGGGGCCTACGAGCAGTACTTC.

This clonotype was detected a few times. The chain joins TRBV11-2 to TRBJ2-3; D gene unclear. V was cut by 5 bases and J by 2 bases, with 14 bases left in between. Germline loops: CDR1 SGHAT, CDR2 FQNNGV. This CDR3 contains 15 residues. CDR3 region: CASSRLAEFTDTQYF. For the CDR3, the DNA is TGTGCCAGCAGCCGTCTGGCAGAATTCACAGATACGCAGTATTTT.

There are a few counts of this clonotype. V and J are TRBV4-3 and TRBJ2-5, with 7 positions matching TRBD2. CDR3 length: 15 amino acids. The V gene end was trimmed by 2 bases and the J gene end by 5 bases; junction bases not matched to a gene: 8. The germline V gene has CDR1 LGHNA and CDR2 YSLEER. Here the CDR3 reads CASSQHGREGETQYF. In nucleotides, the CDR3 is TGCGCCAGCAGCCAACATGGCAGGGAGGGGGAGACCCAGTACTTC.

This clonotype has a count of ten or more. The CDR3 bases are TGCGCCAGCAGCGAGACCGGGGCCTCCTACGAGCAGTACTTC. This translates into CASSETGASYEQYF. The chain couples TRBV5-1 to TRBJ2-7; possibly TRBD1 or TRBD2 for D (5 bases each). The CDR3 is 14 amino acids. Germline lookup yields CDR1 SGHRS and CDR2 YFSETQ. V shed 4 bases and J shed 0 bases, with 11 bases lying between them.